This T cell receptor (beta chain) was sequenced during a study of T cell repertoires in cytomegalovirus infection. The V end lost 5 bases, the J end lost 5 bases, and 12 bases lay between the germline ends. The CDR3 totals 13 residues. Germline assignment: CDR1 SGHTA and CDR2 FQGNSA. Using its own MiXCR run on the reads, TCRdb lists one record per CDR3 protein. Of 46,000 or so distinct CDR3 sequences in the sample, approximately 20% were seen once. This clonotype was picked up many times. What it recognizes is unknown. The rearrangement joins TRBV7-2 to TRBJ1-1; no definite D call. This receptor was identified in a human donor in good health (CMV status not recorded). Some clones in this sample may be carry-over from other donors' samples. The sequencing input was PBMCs, sequenced either directly or after in vitro stimulation (not recorded which). The CDR3 DNA follows: TGTGCCAGCAGCCGAGAACCCCCTACTGAAGCTTTCTTT. Encoded protein: CASSREPPTEAFF.